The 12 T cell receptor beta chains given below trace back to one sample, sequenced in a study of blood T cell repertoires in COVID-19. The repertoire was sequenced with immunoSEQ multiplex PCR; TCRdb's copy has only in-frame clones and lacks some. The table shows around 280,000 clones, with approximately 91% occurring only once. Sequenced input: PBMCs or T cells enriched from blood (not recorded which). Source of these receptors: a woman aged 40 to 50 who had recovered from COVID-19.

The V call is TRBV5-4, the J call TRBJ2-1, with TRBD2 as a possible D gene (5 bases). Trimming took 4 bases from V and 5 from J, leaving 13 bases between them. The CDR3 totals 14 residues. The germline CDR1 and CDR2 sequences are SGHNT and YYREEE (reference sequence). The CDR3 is CASSPGWGDNEQFF. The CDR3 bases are TGTGCCAGCAGCCCCGGGTGGGGAGACAATGAGCAGTTCTTC.

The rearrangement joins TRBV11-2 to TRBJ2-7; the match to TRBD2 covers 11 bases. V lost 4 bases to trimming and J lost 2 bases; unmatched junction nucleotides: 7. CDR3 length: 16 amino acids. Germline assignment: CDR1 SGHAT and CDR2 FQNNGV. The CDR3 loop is CASSSQGLAVTYEQYF. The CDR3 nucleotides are TGTGCCAGCAGCTCGCAGGGACTAGCGGTAACCTACGAGCAGTACTTC.

DNA for the CDR3: TGCGCCAGCAGCTTGTTAGGGGGTAGCGCTGAAGCTTTCTTT. This encodes CASSLLGGSAEAFF. The chain recombines TRBV5-1 with TRBJ1-1, with a weak D call TRBD1 (6 bases). The germline V gene has CDR1 SGHRS and CDR2 YFSETQ. The CDR3 extends over 14 amino acids. Trimming stripped 1 base from V and 6 bases from J, with 13 bases between.

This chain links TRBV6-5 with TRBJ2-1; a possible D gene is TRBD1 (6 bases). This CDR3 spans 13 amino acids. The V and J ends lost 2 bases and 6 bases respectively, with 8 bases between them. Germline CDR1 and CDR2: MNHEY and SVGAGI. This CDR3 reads CASSYPQGNEQFF. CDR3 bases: TGTGCCAGCAGTTACCCACAGGGCAATGAGCAGTTCTTC.

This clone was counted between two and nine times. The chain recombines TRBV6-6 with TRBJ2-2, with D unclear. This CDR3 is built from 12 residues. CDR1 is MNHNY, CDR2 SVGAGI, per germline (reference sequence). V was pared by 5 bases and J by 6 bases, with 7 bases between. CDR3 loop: CASSMSSGELFF. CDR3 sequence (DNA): TGTGCCAGCAGTATGAGCTCCGGGGAGCTGTTTTTT.

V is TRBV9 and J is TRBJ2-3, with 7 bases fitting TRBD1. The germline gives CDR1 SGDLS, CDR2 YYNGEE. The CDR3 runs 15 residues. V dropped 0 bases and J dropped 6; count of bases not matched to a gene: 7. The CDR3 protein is CASSVGPQGWDTQYF. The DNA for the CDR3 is TGTGCCAGCAGCGTAGGACCACAGGGGTGGGATACGCAGTATTTT.

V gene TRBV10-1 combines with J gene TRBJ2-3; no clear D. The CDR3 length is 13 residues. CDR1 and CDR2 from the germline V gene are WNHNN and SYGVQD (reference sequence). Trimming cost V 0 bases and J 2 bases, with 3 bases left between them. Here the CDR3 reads CASSESLTDTQYF. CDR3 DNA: TGCGCCAGCAGTGAGTCCCTCACAGATACGCAGTATTTT.

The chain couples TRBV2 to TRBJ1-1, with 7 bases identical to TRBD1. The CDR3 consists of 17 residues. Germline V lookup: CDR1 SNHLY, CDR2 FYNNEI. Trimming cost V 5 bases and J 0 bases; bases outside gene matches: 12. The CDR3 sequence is CASSHGTVALMNTEAFF. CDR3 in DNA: TGTGCCAGCAGTCACGGGACAGTCGCCCTCATGAACACTGAAGCTTTCTTT.

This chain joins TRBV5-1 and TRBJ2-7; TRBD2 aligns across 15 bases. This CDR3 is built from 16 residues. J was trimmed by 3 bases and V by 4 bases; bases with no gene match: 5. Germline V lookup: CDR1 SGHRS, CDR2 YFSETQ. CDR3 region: CASSPGTSGGYYEQYF. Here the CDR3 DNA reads TGCGCCAGCAGCCCTGGGACTAGCGGGGGGTACTACGAGCAGTACTTC.

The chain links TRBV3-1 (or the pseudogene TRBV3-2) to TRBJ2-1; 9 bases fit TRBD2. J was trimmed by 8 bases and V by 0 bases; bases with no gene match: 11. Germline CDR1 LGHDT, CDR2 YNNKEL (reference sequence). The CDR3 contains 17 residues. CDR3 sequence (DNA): TGTGCCAGCAGCCAAGAATTGGCTAGCGGGGTTAGCGATGAGCAGTTCTTC. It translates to CASSQELASGVSDEQFF.

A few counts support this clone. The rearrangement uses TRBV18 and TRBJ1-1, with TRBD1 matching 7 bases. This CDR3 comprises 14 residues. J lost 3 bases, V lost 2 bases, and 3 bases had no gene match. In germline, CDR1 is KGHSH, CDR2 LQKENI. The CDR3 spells CASSPTGEDTEAFF. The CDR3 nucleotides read TGTGCCAGCTCACCAACAGGGGAGGACACTGAAGCTTTCTTT.

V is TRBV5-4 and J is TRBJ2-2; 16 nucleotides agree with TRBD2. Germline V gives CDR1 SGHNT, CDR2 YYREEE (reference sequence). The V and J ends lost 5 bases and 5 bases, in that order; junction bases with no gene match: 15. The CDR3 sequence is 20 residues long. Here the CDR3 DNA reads TGTGCCAGCAGAAGCCGTCCGGGACTAGCGGGGGGGCCGGGGACCGGGGAGCTGTTTTTT. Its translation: CASRSRPGLAGGPGTGELFF.